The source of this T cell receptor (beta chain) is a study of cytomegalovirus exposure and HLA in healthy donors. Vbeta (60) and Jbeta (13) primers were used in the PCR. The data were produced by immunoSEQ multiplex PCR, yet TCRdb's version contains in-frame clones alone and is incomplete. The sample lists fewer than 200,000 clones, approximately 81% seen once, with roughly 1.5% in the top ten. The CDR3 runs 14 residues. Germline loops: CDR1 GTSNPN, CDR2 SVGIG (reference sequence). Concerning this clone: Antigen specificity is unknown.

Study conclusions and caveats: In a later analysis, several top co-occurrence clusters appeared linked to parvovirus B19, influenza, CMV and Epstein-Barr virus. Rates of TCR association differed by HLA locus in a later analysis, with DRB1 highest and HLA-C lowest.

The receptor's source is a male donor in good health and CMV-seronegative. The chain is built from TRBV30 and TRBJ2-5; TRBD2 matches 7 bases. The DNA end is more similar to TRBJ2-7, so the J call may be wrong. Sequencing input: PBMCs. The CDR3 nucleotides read TGTGCCTGGAACCCCGACCCGGGGGGCTACGAGCAGTACTTC. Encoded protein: CAWNPDPGGYEQYF.